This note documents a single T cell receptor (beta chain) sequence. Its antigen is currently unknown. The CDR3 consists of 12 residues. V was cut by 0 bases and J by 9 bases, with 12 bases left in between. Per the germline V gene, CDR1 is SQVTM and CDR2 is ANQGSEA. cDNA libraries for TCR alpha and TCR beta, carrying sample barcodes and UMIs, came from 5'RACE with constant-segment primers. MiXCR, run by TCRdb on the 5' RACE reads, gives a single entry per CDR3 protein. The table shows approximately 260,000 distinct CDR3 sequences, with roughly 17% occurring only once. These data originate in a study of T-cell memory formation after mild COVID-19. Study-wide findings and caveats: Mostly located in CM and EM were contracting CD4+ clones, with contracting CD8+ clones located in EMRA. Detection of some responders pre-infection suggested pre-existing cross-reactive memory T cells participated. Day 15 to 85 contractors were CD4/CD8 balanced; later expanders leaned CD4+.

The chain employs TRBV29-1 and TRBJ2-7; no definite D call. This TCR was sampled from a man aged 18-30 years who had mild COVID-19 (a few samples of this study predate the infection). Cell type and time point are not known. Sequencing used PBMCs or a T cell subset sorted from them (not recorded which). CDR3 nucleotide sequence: TGCAGCGTTGAAGATCCGCCCTGGGGGCAGTACTTC. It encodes CSVEDPPWGQYF.